The rows below give T cell receptor beta chains drawn from one sample of a study of neurological immune-mediated disorders. MiXCR, run by TCRdb on the 5' RACE reads, gives a single entry per CDR3 protein. The repertoire holds fewer than 30,000 distinct CDR3 sequences, with around 21% as singletons. The specimen was PBMCs. The receptors here all came from a woman aged 60-70 years in good health. CDR3s include the opening cysteine and the closing phenylalanine or tryptophan. The order of the fields is J gene, D gene, V gene, clone size, CDR3 protein, CDR3 DNA. D genes are given only for firm matches. A clone size is listed for some rows: how often the clone was seen (once, few, many), or a class if it is expanded.

TRBJ1-1,TRBD1,TRBV7-2,many,CASSAQGVNTEAFF,TGTGCCAGCAGCGCCCAGGGGGTGAACACTGAAGCTTTCTTT
TRBJ1-1,.,TRBV2,many,CASSETETEAFF,TGTGCCAGCAGTGAAACGGAAACTGAAGCTTTCTTT
TRBJ2-5,TRBD1,TRBV19,.,CATNTRDRGETQYF,TGTGCCACAAATACCCGCGACAGGGGAGAGACCCAGTACTTC
TRBJ1-2,TRBD1,TRBV4-3,few,CASRAGQGNNYGYTF,TGCGCCAGCAGGGCCGGACAGGGGAATAACTATGGCTACACCTTC
TRBJ2-3,.,TRBV20-1,many,CSAPRQGSTDTQYF,TGCAGTGCGCCGCGCCAGGGTAGCACAGATACGCAGTATTTT
TRBJ2-5,TRBD2,TRBV15,many,CATSRKGLAQETQYF,TGTGCCACCAGCAGAAAGGGACTAGCGCAAGAGACCCAGTACTTC
TRBJ1-1,.,TRBV20-1,many,CSAREGTGITEAFF,TGCAGTGCTAGAGAAGGTACAGGGATCACTGAAGCTTTCTTT
TRBJ2-1,TRBD2,TRBV5-1,few,CASSSPGLDRYNEQFF,TGCGCCAGCAGCTCCCCGGGACTAGATCGATACAATGAGCAGTTCTTC
TRBJ2-5,.,TRBV7-2,once,CSSSPQGGGTQYF,TGTTCCAGCAGCCCACAGGGGGGGGGGACCCAGTACTTC
TRBJ2-7,.,TRBV28,many,CASSLLGLPPYEQYF,TGTGCCAGCAGTTTACTCGGTCTGCCCCCCTACGAGCAGTACTTC
TRBJ2-2,.,TRBV20-1,many,CSARERGRAGELFF,TGCAGTGCTAGAGAACGGGGACGAGCCGGGGAGCTGTTTTTT
TRBJ2-4,.,TRBV25-1,many,CASSVGQTIAGAKNIQYF,TGTGCCAGCAGTGTTGGACAGACAATTGCGGGAGCCAAAAACATTCAGTACTTC
TRBJ1-5,TRBD1,TRBV4-2,many,CASSQDLLRDRAPGMGSQHF,TGTGCCAGCAGCCAAGACCTACTCCGGGACAGGGCCCCCGGAATGGGCTCCCAGCATTTT
TRBJ2-1,TRBD2,TRBV28,many,CASRAGGYNEQFF,TGTGCCAGCAGGGCGGGGGGCTACAATGAGCAGTTCTTC
TRBJ1-1,.,TRBV9,.,CASSPTPGAVTEAFF,TGTGCCAGCAGCCCTACTCCGGGGGCTGTCACTGAAGCTTTCTTT
TRBJ1-2,.,TRBV29-1,many,CSTGEEVEGSYTF,TGCAGCACTGGGGAAGAGGTGGAAGGGAGCTACACCTTC
TRBJ2-3,.,TRBV4-3,many,CASSQDGRGTDTQYF,TGCGCCAGCAGCCAAGATGGCAGGGGCACAGATACGCAGTATTTT
TRBJ2-6,.,TRBV6-5,.,CASSYRGPGANVLTF,TGTGCCAGCAGTTACCGCGGGCCTGGGGCCAACGTCCTGACTTTC
TRBJ1-2,.,TRBV6-6,many,CASSYSSDGYTF,TGTGCCAGCAGTTACTCCTCGGATGGCTACACCTTC
TRBJ2-5,TRBD1,TRBV7-3,.,CASSSGQGRETQYF,TGTGCCAGCAGCTCCGGACAGGGAAGGGAGACCCAGTACTTC
TRBJ2-1,TRBD2,TRBV10-3,.,CAIAGGGRHNEQFF,TGTGCCATCGCGGGAGGAGGGAGGCACAATGAGCAGTTCTTC
TRBJ2-7,.,TRBV20-1,many,CSARGGASYEQYF,TGCAGTGCTAGGGGGGGGGCTTCCTACGAGCAGTACTTC
TRBJ2-5,TRBD1,TRBV5-1,many,CASSWGQGPQETQYF,TGCGCCAGCAGCTGGGGACAGGGGCCACAAGAGACCCAGTACTTC
TRBJ2-2,TRBD2,TRBV7-2,many,CASNPSGATGELFF,TGTGCCAGCAACCCTAGCGGGGCTACCGGGGAGCTGTTTTTT
TRBJ2-5,.,TRBV7-8,.,CASSPRELWEETQYF,TGTGCCAGCAGCCCCCGGGAGCTGTGGGAAGAGACCCAGTACTTC
TRBJ2-3,.,TRBV5-1,.,CASSRAGLTDTQYF,TGCGCCAGCAGCCGGGCGGGACTCACAGATACGCAGTATTTT
TRBJ2-6,.,TRBV5-1,many,CASSLAQVSGANVLTF,TGCGCCAGCAGCTTGGCCCAGGTCTCTGGGGCCAACGTCCTGACTTTC
TRBJ2-3,TRBD1,TRBV19,few,CASSIRQTGTTSSSTDTQYF,TGTGCCAGTAGTATCCGTCAGACAGGGACGACCTCTTCTAGCACAGATACGCAGTATTTT
TRBJ2-3,.,TRBV20-1,many,CSARGPGTDTQYF,TGCAGTGCTAGGGGACCCGGCACAGATACGCAGTATTTT
TRBJ2-3,.,TRBV5-1,many,CASKEGRDTQYF,TGCGCCAGCAAAGAGGGCCGGGATACGCAGTATTTT
TRBJ2-2,.,TRBV5-4,many,CASTPTGSPNTGELFF,TGTGCCAGCACCCCAACCGGGAGCCCGAACACCGGGGAGCTGTTTTTT
TRBJ2-3,.,TRBV3-1,many,CASSQDSGDTQYF,TGTGCCAGCAGCCAAGACTCTGGAGATACGCAGTATTTT
TRBJ1-5,TRBD1,TRBV6-5,medium-sized,CASSRTGGPNQPQHF,TGTGCCAGCAGCCGCACAGGGGGCCCCAATCAGCCCCAGCATTTT
TRBJ1-5,.,TRBV7-2,.,CASSFQWEDQPQHF,TGTGCCAGCAGCTTCCAGTGGGAGGATCAGCCCCAGCATTTT
TRBJ2-7,TRBD2,TRBV7-2,many,CASSPPGTRTTEQYF,TGTGCCAGCAGCCCTCCGGGGACTAGGACGACCGAGCAGTACTTC
TRBJ2-7,TRBD2,TRBV27,many,CASSLRSASGSSYEQYF,TGTGCCAGCAGTTTAAGGTCGGCTAGCGGGAGCTCCTACGAGCAGTACTTC
TRBJ2-1,.,TRBV9,many,CASSVVGGAGYNEQFF,TGTGCCAGCAGCGTAGTCGGCGGGGCTGGGTACAATGAGCAGTTCTTC
TRBJ2-7,TRBD1,TRBV7-6,many,CASSLALPDRGYEQYF,TGTGCCAGCAGCTTAGCGCTGCCGGACAGGGGATACGAGCAGTACTTC
TRBJ1-2,.,TRBV2,many,CASRADSGYTF,TGTGCCAGCAGGGCAGACAGCGGCTACACCTTC
TRBJ2-3,.,TRBV15,.,CATRLQIGTSTDTQYF,TGTGCCACCAGACTTCAAATCGGGACTAGCACAGATACGCAGTATTTT
TRBJ2-5,TRBD2,TRBV5-1,medium-sized,CASTVAGIQETQYF,TGCGCCAGCACCGTAGCGGGAATCCAAGAGACCCAGTACTTC
TRBJ2-3,TRBD1,TRBV20-1,.,CSAGDRGSTDTQYF,TGCAGTGCCGGTGACAGGGGGAGCACAGATACGCAGTATTTT
TRBJ2-3,TRBD2,TRBV9,.,CASIRGDYTDTQYF,TGTGCCAGCATTCGGGGGGACTATACAGACACGCAGTATTTT
TRBJ2-7,TRBD2,TRBV5-1,many,CASSLDSGSGEQYF,TGCGCCAGCAGCTTGGATAGCGGGAGTGGCGAGCAGTACTTC
TRBJ1-2,.,TRBV5-5,medium-sized,CASSLWGRSNYGYTF,TGTGCCAGCAGCTTGTGGGGGAGGTCAAACTATGGCTACACCTTC
TRBJ2-1,TRBD2,TRBV5-1,.,CASSLVAGGNEQFF,TGCGCCAGCAGCTTAGTAGCGGGGGGGAATGAGCAGTTCTTC
TRBJ2-7,.,TRBV4-1,medium-sized,CASSQVFGEQYF,TGCGCCAGCAGCCAAGTCTTTGGGGAGCAGTACTTC
TRBJ1-2,TRBD1,TRBV10-3,many,CAISVPRQGGNYGYTF,TGTGCCATCAGTGTCCCGAGACAGGGGGGAAACTATGGCTACACCTTC
TRBJ1-1,TRBD1,TRBV7-2,few,CASSQGGFVAEAFF,TGTGCCAGCAGCCAAGGGGGCTTTGTGGCTGAAGCTTTCTTT
TRBJ2-7,TRBD2,TRBV20-1,many,CSAREGIAGGYEQYF,TGCAGTGCTAGAGAAGGTATAGCGGGGGGCTACGAGCAGTACTTC
TRBJ2-5,.,TRBV12-3/TRBV12-4,many,CASRPGFTETQYF,TGTGCCAGCAGGCCAGGTTTTACGGAGACCCAGTACTTC
TRBJ2-5,.,TRBV10-3,.,CAIGEPFRGATQYF,TGTGCCATCGGTGAGCCGTTCAGGGGTGCGACCCAGTACTTC